The following is a T cell receptor beta chain sequence with its context. Its antigen is currently not known. The record has no base qualities; no much larger clone is one base away. Following the manufacturer's instructions, the researchers used the immunoSEQ immune profiling system to amplify TCR beta CDR3 regions via multiplex PCR. Sequencing was performed on an Illumina NextSeq system. On the authors' methods: The immunoSEQ Analyzer platform handled processing of the sequence data, and clonality was calculated by taking the square root of Simpson's index of productive rearrangements. Similarity in V and J usage was quantified by Jensen-Shannon distance, and CDR3 generation probabilities were calculated with OLGA. The immuneACCESS database (August 2020) and VDJdb (December 2020) were searched for shared CDR3 sequences. TCRdb carries this immuneACCESS record with in-frame sequences only. Its versions omit some clonotypes, under half of them owing to an unresolved V gene in the studies checked, with the rest unexplained. The V and J calls and clone size are taken from that table; D and trimming were inferred from the DNA. A total of 15,000 or so clones appear in this sample, 95% to 99% of them only once. The ten largest clones add up to around 0.42% of the sample.

Trimming costs V 0 bases and J 4 bases, and their ends lie 14 bases apart. The CDR3, cysteine through phenylalanine, is 15 amino acids long. Just CDR3 DNA is preserved here, 45 bases in frame from base 1. CDR1 and CDR2, looked up from the germline V gene, are SGHRS and YFSETQ. The twin pairs came from the European Cystic Fibrosis Twin and Sibling Study Cohort, which recruited patients from over 150 CF clinics across 14 European countries. Both zygosity and CFTR genotype were checked in-house, and zygosity was tested with multiplex PCR across nine short tandem repeat loci. Peripheral blood was sampled from each twin, with clinical parameters recorded on the day of blood sampling. Phenol/chloroform extraction was used to isolate genomic DNA from peripheral blood cells, and the DNA was then kept in TE buffer at 4 degrees C. The sample is drawn from a study of monozygotic twins with cystic fibrosis (dated by TCRdb to the early 2020s). Regarding the study in general: Barcoded libraries were prepared from approximately 2.9 micrograms of fragmented DNA with roughly 14 PCR cycles. The study compared TCR beta repertoires within and between 16 monozygotic twin pairs with cystic fibrosis to assess genetic influence on V and J gene usage. The cohort included ten female and six male twin pairs, mostly children and adolescents, aged about 2.0 to 36.4 years with a median of 9.1 years. Twins were ranked among some 1,000 cohort participants for weight-for-height and FEVPerc (FEV1 disease centile) at the day of blood sampling. Data for three of the twin pairs had already been reported earlier in a different context. What the work shows at the level of the full study, not this receptor alone: Sharing of nucleotide-identical clonotypes was significantly greater within monozygotic CF twin pairs than between unrelated CF individuals (P = 0.000026, Mann-Whitney). Simpson clonality tended to be low (median roughly 0.009), which suggests a naive-dominated repertoire, although clonality was higher in the most severely affected patients. The cohort was small, and the number of shared CDR3s showed no association with age, concordance or disease severity. V gene usage was most similar to the co-twin in 13 of 16 pairs, and J usage was most similar to the co-twin in 8 of 16 pairs, which suggests genetic constraints.

The chain joins TRBV5-1 to TRBJ2-7, with the identity of the D gene unclear. The sample was blood. This TCR was recovered from a girl under 10 years old with cystic fibrosis. Here the CDR3 is given as CASSLETQFFYEQYF. The DNA reads as follows: TGCGCCAGCAGCTTGGAGACCCAGTTTTTTTACGAGCAGTACTTC.